This TCR beta chain appears in the sequencing data of a study of T-cell memory formation after mild COVID-19. This clonotype was counted a few times. No antigen is known for it. The study's findings and limits: The finding that pre-infection memory included some responding clones suggested that cross-reactive memory joined. Most CD4+ clones that shrank were in CM and EM, while CD8+ ones turned up in EMRA.

TCRdb fed the 5' RACE reads into MiXCR, producing one record per CDR3 protein. The sample records more than 350,000 distinct CDR3 sequences, 15% to 20% being singletons. Source material: PBMCs or a T cell subset sorted from them (not recorded which). The sequence was collected from a man younger than 35 who had mild COVID-19 (a few samples of this study predate the infection). Cell type and time point are not known.

CDR3 sequence (DNA): TGCGCCAGCAGCTTGGGGGAACAGGGGTTCTATGGCTACACCTTC. As protein: CASSLGEQGFYGYTF. The V call is TRBV5-1, the J call TRBJ1-2, with 7 bases aligning to TRBD1. J lost 4 bases, V lost 0 bases, and 6 bases had no gene match. The CDR3 covers 15 residues. CDR1 and CDR2 from the germline V gene are SGHRS and YFSETQ.